This record covers a single TCR beta chain. This entry comes from a study of shared clonotypes between healthy human individuals. Germline CDR1 SGHRS, CDR2 YFSETQ. Trimming removed 0 bases from V and 3 bases from J, with 15 bases in between. There are 16 residues in the CDR3. It was on ten immunoSEQ deep assay plates that unsorted PBMC DNA was sequenced. Under the authors' procedure: For the immunoSEQ data, sequences were junction-only without quality scores, so filtering differed. The data were produced by immunoSEQ multiplex PCR, yet TCRdb's version contains in-frame clones alone and is incomplete. V, J and clone size are those of that table, while D and trimming were read from the DNA. The sample has about 490,000 clones, more than 75% seen once; the top ten hold about 12%. Every donor was a Caucasian adult from Nashville, Tennessee.

This TCR came from a woman aged 40 to 50 in good health. Some clones in this sample may be carry-over from other donors' samples. This chain uses TRBV5-1 with TRBJ2-5; D is possibly TRBD2 (5 bases). Sequencing input: PBMCs. CDR3 in amino acids: CASSLGLGDGEETQYF. CDR3 nucleotides: TGCGCCAGCAGCTTGGGACTTGGAGACGGGGAAGAGACCCAGTACTTC.